Following are 25 T cell receptor beta chains from one sample sequenced in a study of blood T cell repertoires in COVID-19. The method was immunoSEQ multiplex PCR; TCRdb's version includes in-frame clones alone and lacks a portion of them. Of fewer than 200,000 clones in the sample, 75% to 95% were seen once. Specimen: peripheral blood. The source is a man in his fifties with acute or convalescent COVID-19.

A few counts support this clone. The V and J genes are TRBV11-3 and TRBJ2-1; 13 bases line up with TRBD2. The CDR3 length is 15 residues. Germline V gene lookup returns CDR1 SGHNT and CDR2 YENEEA. V was pared by 4 bases and J by 5 bases, with 2 bases of the junction left unmatched. The CDR3 DNA follows: TGTGCCAGCAGCTACGGGACTAGCGGGGACAATGAGCAGTTCTTC. Protein: CASSYGTSGDNEQFF. Combining the CDR3 with reference TRBV11-3 and TRBJ2-1 gives the whole variable domain EAGVVQSPRYKIIEKKQPVAFWCNPISGHNTLYWYLQNLGQGPELLIRYENEEAVDDSQLPKDRFSAERLKGVDSTLKIQPAELGDSAVYLCASSYGTSGDNEQFFGPGTRLTVL.

The CDR3 DNA is TGTGCCAGCAGTAATATTCAGGGGACCCAAGAGACCCAGTACTTC. As protein: CASSNIQGTQETQYF. The V call is TRBV6-5, the J call TRBJ2-5; perhaps TRBD1 as D (6 bases). The CDR3 extends over 15 amino acids. Germline assignment: CDR1 MNHEY and CDR2 SVGAGI. Trimming cost V 5 bases and J 1 base, with 14 bases left between them.

This sequence joins TRBV28 and TRBJ1-4; no clear D. The V and J ends lost 10 bases and 5 bases respectively, with 20 bases between them. This CDR3 is 15 amino acids long. Germline V gives CDR1 MDHEN, CDR2 SYDVKM. The CDR3 nucleotides read TGTGCCAACGTCACGGCTGCAGGCTCCAATGAAAAACTGTTTTTT. Translation: CANVTAAGSNEKLFF. The whole variable domain, filled in from reference TRBV28 and TRBJ1-4, reads DVKVTQSSRYLVKRTGEKVFLECVQDMDHENMFWYRQDPGLGLRLIYFSYDVKMKEKGDIPEGYSVSREKKERFSLILESASTNQTSMYLCANVTAAGSNEKLFFGSGTQLSVL.

The chain recombines TRBV7-6 with TRBJ1-5; 7 nucleotides line up with TRBD1. Germline V gene data show CDR1 as SGHVS and CDR2 as FNYEAQ. The CDR3 is 16 amino acids. The ends lost 1 base at V and 0 bases at J; junction bases unmatched: 3. CDR3 region: CASSLGDSYSNQPQHF. As DNA, the CDR3 is TGTGCCAGCAGCTTAGGGGACAGTTATAGCAATCAGCCCCAGCATTTT.

The chain recombines TRBV19 with TRBJ2-3, with a tentative D call TRBD2 (5 bases). Germline values: CDR1 LNHDA, CDR2 SQIVND (reference sequence). The CDR3 sequence is 13 residues long. Trimming took off 3 bases at V and 5 bases at J, with 9 bases between the two ends. CDR3 residues: CASSIMAGDTQYF. DNA for the CDR3: TGTGCCAGTAGTATCATGGCGGGAGATACGCAGTATTTT.

The chain joins TRBV23-1 to TRBJ1-5; the match to TRBD1 covers 8 bases. TRBV23-1 carries the ORF label, with uncertain function. J gave up 0 bases and V 6 bases, and 1 base lay outside the gene matches. The length of the CDR3 is 14 residues. The DNA for the CDR3 is TGCGCCAGCAGGACAGGGGATAGCAATCAGCCCCAGCATTTT. Protein sequence: CASRTGDSNQPQHF.

The rearrangement links TRBV7-2 to TRBJ2-1, with 13 nucleotides matching TRBD2. Losses at the gene ends were 10 bases for V and 5 bases for J; bases not matched to a gene: 11. The CDR3 loop spans 16 amino acids. Germline V gene sequence: CDR1 SGHTA, CDR2 FQGNSA. CDR3 sequence reads: CATKRRGLAGDNEQFF. CDR3 nucleotides: TGTGCCACCAAACGGAGAGGACTAGCGGGAGACAATGAGCAGTTCTTC.

The V call is TRBV2, the J call TRBJ1-5, with a weak D call TRBD1 (5 bases). This CDR3 has 17 amino acids. The V gene lost 2 bases and the J gene lost 3 bases, with 17 bases spanning the gap. Germline V CDR1 and CDR2: SNHLY, FYNNEI. The CDR3 nucleotides read TGTGCCAGCAGTGAACGGCCTTCCAGGGTCAACAATCAGCCCCAGCATTTT. It codes for CASSERPSRVNNQPQHF.

Only a few counts were recorded for this clone. The genes are TRBV6-1 and TRBJ1-6, with 8 nucleotides matching TRBD1. V dropped 2 bases and J dropped 6; count of bases not matched to a gene: 3. This CDR3 is 15 amino acids long. The germline V gene has CDR1 MNHNS and CDR2 SASEGT. The CDR3 is CASSEIGQGNSPLHF. The CDR3 DNA reads TGTGCCAGCAGTGAAATTGGACAGGGTAATTCACCCCTCCACTTT.

V is TRBV5-1 and J is TRBJ1-1; TRBD1 agrees at 11 bases. This CDR3 is built from 12 residues. Germline V gene lookup returns CDR1 SGHRS and CDR2 YFSETQ. After removal of 6 bases from V and 8 bases from J, the junction contained 3 bases not matched to a gene. In DNA, the CDR3 is TGCGCCAGCAACCGGGACAGGGGGGAAGCTTTCTTT. Its protein product is CASNRDRGEAFF. Full variable domain (outside the CDR3, taken from reference TRBV5-1 and TRBJ1-1): KAGVTQTPRYLIKTRGQQVTLSCSPISGHRSVSWYQQTPGQGLQFLFEYFSETQRNKGNFPGRFSGRQFSNSRSEMNVSTLELGDSALYLCASNRDRGEAFFGQGTRLTVV.

The rearrangement links TRBV7-3 to TRBJ2-3, with 11 bases identical to TRBD2. V gave up 5 bases and J gave up 1 base; unmatched junction bases: 5. Looked up from germline, CDR1 is SGHTA and CDR2 is FQGTGA. The CDR3 runs 16 residues. The CDR3 DNA is TGTGCCAGCAGCCCCCATAGCGGGGGGGGCACAGATACGCAGTATTTT. Encoded protein: CASSPHSGGGTDTQYF.

The chain couples TRBV19 to TRBJ2-7; 7 nucleotides line up with TRBD2. Trimming at V came to 4 bases and at J to 3 bases, leaving 6 bases not matched to a gene. The CDR3 spans 14 residues. The germline V gene encodes CDR1 LNHDA and CDR2 SQIVND (reference sequence). The DNA for the CDR3 is TGTGCCAGTAGTAATGAGCGGGGCAACTACGAGCAGTACTTC. It yields the protein CASSNERGNYEQYF.

This chain connects TRBV6-2 or TRBV6-3 to TRBJ1-6, with 7 nucleotides matching TRBD1. With 2 bases clipped from V and 6 bases from J, the junction kept 4 bases outside the gene matches. The CDR3 runs to 15 residues. Germline lookup yields CDR1 MNHEY and CDR2 SVGEGT. CDR3 in amino acids: CASSYPDRVNSPLHF. The CDR3 DNA is TGTGCCAGCAGTTACCCCGACAGGGTTAATTCACCCCTCCACTTT.

This chain connects TRBV19 to TRBJ2-3, with D possibly matching TRBD1 (6 bases). The germline gives CDR1 LNHDA, CDR2 SQIVND (reference sequence). V lost 2 bases, J lost 2 bases, and 8 bases lay in between. This CDR3 comprises 14 residues. The CDR3 DNA reads TGTGCCAGTAGTATACAGGGGTTCACAGATACGCAGTATTTT. Protein sequence: CASSIQGFTDTQYF.

This sequence joins TRBV29-1 and TRBJ2-2; 7 nucleotides line up with TRBD1. The V gene's germline CDR1 is SQVTM and CDR2 ANQGSEA. The CDR3 has 13 amino acids. V was pared by 7 bases and J by 1 base, with 3 bases of the junction left unmatched. CDR3 coding DNA: TGCAGCGCAACAGGGGAGAACACCGGGGAGCTGTTTTTT. Its translation is CSATGENTGELFF.

V usage is TRBV2 and J usage is TRBJ1-2; weak D call: TRBD1 (6 bases). CDR3 length: 16 amino acids. Germline V CDR1 and CDR2: SNHLY, FYNNEI. Trimming took 3 bases from V and 3 from J, leaving 17 bases between them. The CDR3 loop is CASSERGARGDYGYTF. CDR3 bases: TGTGCCAGCAGTGAGCGGGGGGCGAGGGGTGACTATGGCTACACCTTC.

A word on this clone: The junction departs from germline at one end; a sequencing error may be responsible. Other DNA sequences in the sample encode the same CDR3. This chain joins TRBV11-3 and TRBJ1-1; 9 bases fit TRBD1. Germline CDR1 and CDR2: SGHNT and YENEEA. The CDR3 covers 14 residues. The CDR3 region has the DNA TGTGCCAGCAGTTTAGGACAGGGGTACACTGAAGCTTTCTTT. Amino acid sequence: CASSLGQGYTEAFF.

The genes are TRBV7-3 and TRBJ2-1; D uncertain. V dropped 3 bases and J dropped 4 bases, with 13 bases sitting between them. The CDR3 loop spans 15 amino acids. The germline CDR1 and CDR2 sequences are SGHTA and FQGTGA. CDR3 protein: CASSLRVTTYNEQFF. In DNA, the CDR3 is TGTGCCAGCAGCTTGCGTGTAACTACATACAATGAGCAGTTCTTC.

The chain recombines TRBV28 with TRBJ1-5, with unresolved D. The CDR3 is made up of 14 amino acids. V was trimmed by 1 base and J by 3 bases, leaving 7 bases between them. Germline-derived CDR1 and CDR2 are MDHEN and SYDVKM. The CDR3 sequence is CASSLFSYNQPQHF. In DNA, the CDR3 is TGTGCCAGCAGTTTATTCAGTTACAATCAGCCCCAGCATTTT.

V and J are TRBV24-1 and TRBJ2-3; TRBD2 agrees at 9 bases. Germline CDR1 is KGHDR and CDR2 is SFDVKD. After removal of 0 bases from V and 3 bases from J, the junction contained 9 bases not matched to a gene. The CDR3 length is 18 residues. CDR3 residues: CATSDLRPAGGRTDTQYF. CDR3 nucleotides: TGTGCCACCAGTGATTTGCGTCCAGCGGGGGGCCGGACAGATACGCAGTATTTT.

The chain is built from TRBV5-1 and TRBJ1-6; no reliable D call. From germline, CDR1 is SGHRS and CDR2 YFSETQ. The V end was cut by 4 bases, the J end by 7 bases, with 15 bases between. The CDR3 totals 15 residues. CDR3 in amino acids: CASSRTLEGNSPLHF. As DNA, the CDR3 is TGCGCCAGCAGCCGTACATTGGAGGGCAATTCACCCCTCCACTTT.

V and J are TRBV5-1 and TRBJ2-7; 7 nucleotides line up with TRBD2. Germline lookup yields CDR1 SGHRS and CDR2 YFSETQ. With 3 bases clipped from V and 6 bases from J, the junction kept 6 bases outside the gene matches. The CDR3 length is 13 residues. The CDR3 coding sequence is TGCGCCAGCAGCTCGCTAGCGGCCGCCGAGCAGTACTTC. Its protein is CASSSLAAAEQYF.

The V gene is TRBV4-1, the J gene TRBJ2-7, with 7 bases fitting TRBD2. CDR1 is MGHRA and CDR2 is YSYEKL in the germline V gene. The V gene end was trimmed by 4 bases and the J gene end by 0 bases; junction bases not matched to a gene: 3. CDR3 size: 14 residues. Here the CDR3 DNA reads TGCGCCAGCAGCCCGACTAGCCTCTCCTACGAGCAGTACTTC. Translated: CASSPTSLSYEQYF.

The chain joins TRBV24-1 to TRBJ2-3; 9 nucleotides align to TRBD1. The V segment lost 4 bases and the J segment 4 bases; nucleotides outside the gene matches: 11. Germline CDR1 KGHDR, CDR2 SFDVKD. There are 17 residues in the CDR3. The CDR3 here is CATSDPGQGSPPDTQYF. The CDR3 DNA follows: TGTGCCACCAGTGACCCAGGACAGGGGAGTCCGCCAGATACGCAGTATTTT.

The rearrangement joins TRBV23-1 to TRBJ2-7; D gene uncertain. TRBV23-1 carries the ORF label, with uncertain function. Trimming left V 6 bases short and J 12 bases short, with 9 bases between. The CDR3 length is 9 residues. The CDR3 region has the DNA TGCGCCAGCAGACCAGTTGTGTACTTC. Translated, it gives CASRPVVYF.